This T cell receptor beta chain was captured by sequencing in a study of response to subunit inactivated influenza vaccine. A few counts support this clonotype. Using its own MiXCR run on the RT-PCR reads, TCRdb lists one record per CDR3 protein. The table includes just under 550,000 distinct CDR3 sequences, roughly 25% detected once. The CDR3 contains 13 residues. The germline CDR1 and CDR2 sequences are ENHRY and SYGVKD. Trimming cost V 9 bases and J 7 bases, with 13 bases left between them. These sequences were also reported in another study, on T cells expressing NK-cell markers. That report adds: For TCR beta, cDNA was produced by 5'RACE template switching with UMIs. Each TCR beta repertoire originated in sorted T cells that were CD3+CD56+NKG2C+, CD3+CD56+NKG2C- or CD3+CD56-NKG2C+. The sequencing cohort of eight donors included seven HCMV-seropositive individuals and one seronegative individual. The authors applied an anti-gamma-delta TCR antibody in several experiments, and it restricted sorting to alpha-beta TCR T cells. As a fraction of CD8+ T cells, dominant NKG2C+ clonotypes reached roughly 1.0-7.0% in six donors.

This rearrangement joins TRBV10-3 to TRBJ1-6; D is unclear. The sequenced sample was CD4+ T cells sorted from PBMCs, obtained 11 to 12 days after vaccination. The origin of this receptor is a man in his forties or fifties who received an inactivated influenza vaccine. In DNA form, the CDR3 reads TGTGCCATAAGACCGGGCGGCAATTCACCCCTCCACTTT. Translated: CAIRPGGNSPLHF.